One sample yielded the 4 T cell receptor beta chains listed below, sequenced in a study of beta chain features in type 1 diabetes. Expressed TCRB transcripts were sequenced, since all the RNA that had been isolated was reverse transcribed. Clones were read by immunoSEQ multiplex PCR, and TCRdb kept only the in-frame ones, dropping some. The sample includes 150,000 to 180,000 clones, 7.5% to 10% of them seen just once. The sequencing sample was made of central memory CD4+ T cells from blood. All receptors derive from a man aged 18 to 30 in good health.

This clone was detected only a few times. J is TRBJ2-1 and V is TRBV11-1; maybe TRBD2 (6 bases). Looked up from germline, CDR1 is SGHAT and CDR2 is FQDESV (reference sequence). The CDR3 spans 13 residues. Trimming removed 0 bases from V and 12 bases from J, with 12 bases in between. As DNA, the CDR3 is TGTGCCAGCAGCTTAGCGCGTAGCGGAGGGCAGTTCTTC. This gives the protein CASSLARSGGQFF.

This clone was seen a handful of times. The chain links TRBV29-1 to TRBJ2-1, with TRBD1 identical over 7 bases. The CDR3 length is 13 residues. J gave up 4 bases and V 0 bases, and 0 bases lay outside the gene matches. Germline CDR1 is SQVTM and CDR2 is ANQGSEA. The CDR3 coding sequence is TGCAGCGTTGAAGAACAGGGGTACAATGAGCAGTTCTTC. Protein: CSVEEQGYNEQFF.

The CDR3, as DNA: TGTGCCAGCTCACTTACAGGGTTGGGCACAGATACGCAGTATTTT. Protein product: CASSLTGLGTDTQYF. J is TRBJ2-3 and V is TRBV18, with a weak D call TRBD1 (6 bases). The CDR3 length is 15 residues. Germline CDR1 and CDR2: KGHSH and LQKENI. V was cut by 4 bases and J by 1 base, with 12 bases left in between.

Only one count was recorded for this clone. This chain joins TRBV11-2 and TRBJ2-5; the match to TRBD2 covers 7 bases. Trimming at V came to 5 bases and at J to 5 bases, leaving 8 bases not matched to a gene. This CDR3 comprises 14 residues. Germline loops: CDR1 SGHAT, CDR2 FQNNGV. The CDR3 DNA reads as TGTGCCAGCAGCACCGGGACTACCGCTGAGACCCAGTACTTC. Encoded protein: CASSTGTTAETQYF. Variable domain in full (rest from reference TRBV11-2 and TRBJ2-5): EAGVAQSPRYKIIEKRQSVAFWCNPISGHATLYWYQQILGQGPKLLIQFQNNGVVDDSQLPKDRFSAERLKGVDSTLKIQPAKLEDSAVYLCASSTGTTAETQYFGPGTRLLVL.